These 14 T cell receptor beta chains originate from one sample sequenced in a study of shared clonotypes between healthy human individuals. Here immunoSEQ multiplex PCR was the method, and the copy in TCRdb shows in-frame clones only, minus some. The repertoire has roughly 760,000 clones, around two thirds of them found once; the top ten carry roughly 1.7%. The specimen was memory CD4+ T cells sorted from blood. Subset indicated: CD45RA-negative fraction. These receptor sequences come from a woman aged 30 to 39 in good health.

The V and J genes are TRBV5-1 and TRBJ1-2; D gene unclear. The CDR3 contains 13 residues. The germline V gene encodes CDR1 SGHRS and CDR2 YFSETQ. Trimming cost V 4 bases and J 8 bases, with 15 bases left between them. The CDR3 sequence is CASSLADRIGYTF. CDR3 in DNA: TGCGCCAGCAGCCTCGCCGATCGGATAGGCTACACCTTC.

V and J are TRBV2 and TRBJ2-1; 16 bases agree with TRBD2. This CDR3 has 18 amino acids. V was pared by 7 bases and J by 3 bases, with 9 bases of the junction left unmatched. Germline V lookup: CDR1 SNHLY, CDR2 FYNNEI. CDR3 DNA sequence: TGTGCCAGCACGGGAGGGGGACTAGCGGGAGGGGTCTACAATGAGCAGTTCTTC. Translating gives CASTGGGLAGGVYNEQFF.

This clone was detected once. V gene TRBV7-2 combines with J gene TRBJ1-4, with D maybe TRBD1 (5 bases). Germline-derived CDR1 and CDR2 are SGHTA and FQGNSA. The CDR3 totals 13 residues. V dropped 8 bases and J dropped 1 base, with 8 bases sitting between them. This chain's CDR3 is CASRGRTNEKLFF. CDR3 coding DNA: TGTGCCAGCCGGGGGAGAACTAATGAAAAACTGTTTTTT.

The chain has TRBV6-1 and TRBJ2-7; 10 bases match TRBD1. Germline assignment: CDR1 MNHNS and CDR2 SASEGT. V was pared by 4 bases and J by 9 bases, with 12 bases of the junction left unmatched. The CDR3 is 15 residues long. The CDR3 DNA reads TGTGCCAGCAGTGCCCGGGGGACAGGGGAAGGTTGGCAGTACTTC. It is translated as CASSARGTGEGWQYF.

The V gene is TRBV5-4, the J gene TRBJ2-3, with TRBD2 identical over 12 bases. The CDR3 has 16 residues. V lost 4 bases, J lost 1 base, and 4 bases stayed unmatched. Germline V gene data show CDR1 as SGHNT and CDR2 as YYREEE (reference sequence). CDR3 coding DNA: TGTGCCAGCAGCCCTCGGACTAGCGGGGGCACAGATACGCAGTATTTT. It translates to CASSPRTSGGTDTQYF.

The CDR3 DNA follows: TGTGCCAGCACGGATTCAGCAGGGGGCGTACTGTACTTC. It encodes CASTDSAGGVLYF. The rearrangement joins TRBV28 to TRBJ2-7, with TRBD1 matching 8 bases. Unmatched junction bases numbered 14, after V lost 7 bases and J lost 12 bases. Germline assignment: CDR1 MDHEN and CDR2 SYDVKM. CDR3 length: 13 amino acids.

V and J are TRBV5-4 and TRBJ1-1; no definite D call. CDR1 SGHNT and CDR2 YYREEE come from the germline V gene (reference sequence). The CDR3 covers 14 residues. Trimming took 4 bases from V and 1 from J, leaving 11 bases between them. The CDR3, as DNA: TGTGCCAGCAGCCGAGGCTCGAGGAACACTGAAGCTTTCTTT. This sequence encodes CASSRGSRNTEAFF.

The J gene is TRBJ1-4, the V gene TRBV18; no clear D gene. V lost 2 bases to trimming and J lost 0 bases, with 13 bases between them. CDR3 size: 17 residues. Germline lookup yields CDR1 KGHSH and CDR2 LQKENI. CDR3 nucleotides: TGTGCCAGCTCACCATTTCCGGGAGGGTCAACTAATGAAAAACTGTTTTTT. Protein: CASSPFPGGSTNEKLFF.

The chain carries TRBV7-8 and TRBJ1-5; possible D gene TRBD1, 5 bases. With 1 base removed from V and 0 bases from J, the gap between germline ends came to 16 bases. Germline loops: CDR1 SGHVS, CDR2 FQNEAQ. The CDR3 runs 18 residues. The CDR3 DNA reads TGTGCCAGCAGCTTAGGGCCCGGGGGGAGATATAGCAATCAGCCCCAGCATTTT. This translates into CASSLGPGGRYSNQPQHF.

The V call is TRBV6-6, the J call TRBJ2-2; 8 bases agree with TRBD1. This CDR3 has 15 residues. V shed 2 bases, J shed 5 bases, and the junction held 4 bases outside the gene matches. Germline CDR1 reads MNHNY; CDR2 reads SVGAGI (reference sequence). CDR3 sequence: CASSYDRTGTGELFF. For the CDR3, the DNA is TGTGCCAGCAGTTACGACCGGACAGGGACCGGGGAGCTGTTTTTT.

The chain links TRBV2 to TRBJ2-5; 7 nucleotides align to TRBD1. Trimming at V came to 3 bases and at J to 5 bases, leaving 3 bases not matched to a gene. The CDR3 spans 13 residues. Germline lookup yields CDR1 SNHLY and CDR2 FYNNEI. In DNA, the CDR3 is TGTGCCAGCAGTGAGACAGGGATGGAGACCCAGTACTTC. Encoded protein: CASSETGMETQYF.

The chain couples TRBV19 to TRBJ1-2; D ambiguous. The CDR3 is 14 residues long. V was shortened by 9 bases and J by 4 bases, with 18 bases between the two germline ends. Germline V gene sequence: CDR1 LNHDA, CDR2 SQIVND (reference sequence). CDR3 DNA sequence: TGTGCCAGCACTTGGGAGGGAAATATCTATGGCTACACCTTC. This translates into CASTWEGNIYGYTF.

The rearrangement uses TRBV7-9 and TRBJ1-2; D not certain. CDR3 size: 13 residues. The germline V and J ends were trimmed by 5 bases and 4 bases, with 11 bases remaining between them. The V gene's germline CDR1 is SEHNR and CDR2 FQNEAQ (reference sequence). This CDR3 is CASSAPTLYGYTF. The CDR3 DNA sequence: TGTGCCAGCAGCGCACCTACTCTCTATGGCTACACCTTC.

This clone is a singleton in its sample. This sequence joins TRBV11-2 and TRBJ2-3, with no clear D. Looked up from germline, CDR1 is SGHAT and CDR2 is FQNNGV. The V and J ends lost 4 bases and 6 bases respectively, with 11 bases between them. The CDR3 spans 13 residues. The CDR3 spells CASSYDISDTQYF. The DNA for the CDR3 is TGTGCCAGCAGCTACGATATATCGGATACGCAGTATTTT.